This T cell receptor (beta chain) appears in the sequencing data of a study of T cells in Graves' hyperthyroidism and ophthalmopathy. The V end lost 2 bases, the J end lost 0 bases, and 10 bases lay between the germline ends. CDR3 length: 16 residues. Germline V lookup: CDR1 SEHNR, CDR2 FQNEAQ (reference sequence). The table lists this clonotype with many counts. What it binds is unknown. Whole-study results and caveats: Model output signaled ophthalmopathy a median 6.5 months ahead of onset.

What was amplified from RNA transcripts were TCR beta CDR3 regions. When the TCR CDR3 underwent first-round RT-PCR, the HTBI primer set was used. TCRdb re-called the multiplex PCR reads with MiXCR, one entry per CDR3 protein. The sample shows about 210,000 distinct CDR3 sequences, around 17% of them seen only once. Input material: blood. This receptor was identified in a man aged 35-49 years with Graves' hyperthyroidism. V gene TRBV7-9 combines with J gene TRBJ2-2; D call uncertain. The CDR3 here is CASSLRLDPNTGELFF. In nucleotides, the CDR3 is TGTGCCAGCAGCTTACGTTTGGACCCGAACACCGGGGAGCTGTTTTTT.